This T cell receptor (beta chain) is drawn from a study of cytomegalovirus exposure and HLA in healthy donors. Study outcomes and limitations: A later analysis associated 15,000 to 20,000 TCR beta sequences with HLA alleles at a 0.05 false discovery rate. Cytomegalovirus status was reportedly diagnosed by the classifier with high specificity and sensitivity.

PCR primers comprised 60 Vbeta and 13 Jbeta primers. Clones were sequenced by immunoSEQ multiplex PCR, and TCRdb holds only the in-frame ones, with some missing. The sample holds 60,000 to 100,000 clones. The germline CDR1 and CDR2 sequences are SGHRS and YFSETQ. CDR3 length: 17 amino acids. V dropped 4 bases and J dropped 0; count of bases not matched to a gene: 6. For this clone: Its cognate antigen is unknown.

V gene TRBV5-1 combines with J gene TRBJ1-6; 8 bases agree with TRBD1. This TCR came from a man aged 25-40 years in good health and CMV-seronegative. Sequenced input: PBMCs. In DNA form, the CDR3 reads TGCGCCAGCAGCCCTAGACAGGGGAGCTCCTATAATTCACCCCTCCACTTT. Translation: CASSPRQGSSYNSPLHF.